One sample yielded the 11 T cell receptor beta chains listed below, sequenced in a study of T cell responses to AZD1222 COVID-19 vaccine. This table comes from immunoSEQ multiplex PCR, and its TCRdb copy is limited to in-frame clones, with some not included. The profile shows some 200,000 clones, 90% to 95% of them singletons. The specimen was peripheral blood, collected on day 0 of AZD1222 vaccination. The receptors were gathered from an adult in good health.

The V gene is TRBV19, the J gene TRBJ2-3; D possibly corresponds to TRBD2 (5 bases). This CDR3 spans 15 amino acids. V shed 5 bases and J shed 2 bases, with 14 bases lying between them. CDR1 LNHDA and CDR2 SQIVND come from the germline V gene (reference sequence). The CDR3 loop is CASSQASGLTDTQYF. Written as DNA, the CDR3 is TGTGCCAGTAGTCAAGCCAGCGGTCTCACAGATACGCAGTATTTT.

The V gene is TRBV19, the J gene TRBJ2-1; 10 bases are a match to TRBD2. Germline-derived CDR1 and CDR2 are LNHDA and SQIVND (reference sequence). The CDR3 contains 14 residues. Trimming removed 8 bases from V and 4 bases from J; junction bases left unmatched: 5. The CDR3 DNA sequence: TGTGCCAGTCATAGCGGGAGGCTTTACAATGAGCAGTTCTTC. It yields the protein CASHSGRLYNEQFF.

This clone occurred many times. The V call is TRBV11-3, the J call TRBJ2-1; 8 bases align to TRBD2. This CDR3 is built from 16 residues. J gave up 4 bases and V 5 bases, and 10 bases lay outside the gene matches. The germline gives CDR1 SGHNT, CDR2 YENEEA. CDR3 in amino acids: CASSAEAGAPYNEQFF. In DNA form, the CDR3 reads TGTGCCAGCAGCGCCGAAGCGGGAGCCCCATACAATGAGCAGTTCTTC.

This clone was seen just once. The J gene is TRBJ2-7, the V gene TRBV27, with D tentatively TRBD1 (6 bases). The CDR3 has 13 amino acids. In germline, CDR1 is MNHEY, CDR2 SMNVEV (reference sequence). The V end lost 10 bases, the J end lost 5 bases, and 18 bases lay between the germline ends. The CDR3 DNA is TGTGCCACCCGGGACACCGAGAGGCACGAGCAGTACTTC. Translation gives CATRDTERHEQYF.

This sequence joins TRBV2 and TRBJ1-1; TRBD1 matches 7 bases. Germline V lookup: CDR1 SNHLY, CDR2 FYNNEI. The V and J ends lost 4 bases and 7 bases, in that order; junction bases with no gene match: 9. This CDR3 contains 14 residues. CDR3 sequence: CASSGAGQAIEAFF. The CDR3 DNA is TGTGCCAGCAGTGGCGCCGGACAGGCCATTGAAGCTTTCTTT.

The chain couples TRBV19 to TRBJ2-1; D may be TRBD1 (5 bases). Trimming took 5 bases from V and 6 from J, leaving 17 bases between them. The CDR3 contains 15 residues. Germline assignment: CDR1 LNHDA and CDR2 SQIVND (reference sequence). The CDR3 reads CASSYAGSPTNEQFF. CDR3 in DNA: TGTGCCAGTAGTTACGCAGGGTCCCCCACCAATGAGCAGTTCTTC.

The V call is TRBV7-8, the J call TRBJ1-1; the match to TRBD1 covers 10 bases. Germline CDR1 reads SGHVS; CDR2 reads FQNEAQ. V dropped 2 bases and J dropped 3; count of bases not matched to a gene: 9. The CDR3 has 17 residues. The CDR3: CASSLPRDRGVDTEAFF. The CDR3 nucleotides are TGTGCCAGCAGCTTACCCCGGGACAGGGGAGTTGACACTGAAGCTTTCTTT. The whole variable domain, filled in from reference TRBV7-8 and TRBJ1-1, reads GAGVSQSPRYKVAKRGQDVALRCDPISGHVSLFWYQQALGQGPEFLTYFQNEAQLDKSGLPSDRFFAERPEGSVSTLKIQRTQQEDSAVYLCASSLPRDRGVDTEAFFGQGTRLTVV.

This rearrangement joins TRBV6-4 to TRBJ1-2; D unclear. This CDR3 spans 14 amino acids. V dropped 4 bases and J dropped 4 bases, with 13 bases sitting between them. Germline V gene data show CDR1 as MRHNA and CDR2 as SNTAGT. The CDR3 here is CASSGEGLGYGYTF. The CDR3 DNA sequence: TGTGCCAGCAGTGGCGAGGGCTTGGGCTATGGCTACACCTTC.

This chain links TRBV7-2 with TRBJ2-3; D ambiguous. The length of the CDR3 is 14 residues. The germline CDR1 and CDR2 sequences are SGHTA and FQGNSA. V lost 7 bases and J lost 1, with 12 bases in between. CDR3 nucleotides: TGTGCCAGCAACCAAAGGCAGGGCACAGATACGCAGTATTTT. Protein sequence: CASNQRQGTDTQYF.

The chain combines TRBV11-2 with TRBJ2-1, with 14 bases lining up with TRBD2. Trimming cost V 0 bases and J 4 bases; bases outside gene matches: 8. The CDR3 consists of 19 residues. CDR1 and CDR2 (germline): SGHAT, FQNNGV. CDR3 protein: CASSLDSRRTSGGYNEQFF. In DNA form, the CDR3 reads TGTGCCAGCAGCTTAGATTCCCGACGGACTAGCGGGGGGTACAATGAGCAGTTCTTC.

The V call is TRBV10-1, the J call TRBJ1-1, with 9 bases identical to TRBD1. CDR3 length equals 17 residues. V shed 0 bases and J 1 base; nucleotides not matched to a gene: 6. The germline V gene encodes CDR1 WNHNN and CDR2 SYGVQD (reference sequence). The CDR3 loop is CASSESRGQGGNTEAFF. The CDR3 region has the DNA TGCGCCAGCAGTGAGTCCCGGGGACAGGGTGGGAACACTGAAGCTTTCTTT.